Listed here are 26 T cell receptor beta chains from one sample, sequenced in a study of T cell responses to AZD1222 COVID-19 vaccine. Here immunoSEQ multiplex PCR was the method, and the copy in TCRdb shows in-frame clones only, minus some. The data contain around 99,000 clones, about 90% of them singletons. The source material was peripheral blood, sampled on day 0 of AZD1222 vaccination. Receptors originate from an adult in good health.

The CDR3 DNA reads TGCGCCAGCAGTGAGAACCCGAATCAGCCCCAGCATTTT. It specifies CASSENPNQPQHF. The chain couples TRBV10-1 to TRBJ1-5, with unresolved D. The germline V gene encodes CDR1 WNHNN and CDR2 SYGVQD (reference sequence). The CDR3 is made up of 13 amino acids. Trimming removed 2 bases at V and 4 bases at J, with 6 bases between.

This chain connects TRBV6-1 to TRBJ1-6; 8 nucleotides agree with TRBD1. V dropped 0 bases and J dropped 6; count of bases not matched to a gene: 7. CDR3 length equals 17 residues. Germline V gene sequence: CDR1 MNHNS, CDR2 SASEGT. The CDR3 DNA is TGTGCCAGCAGTGAAGCTCTTATTCAGGGGGCTAATTCACCCCTCCACTTT. This translates into CASSEALIQGANSPLHF.

The chain recombines TRBV19 with TRBJ1-1, with no clear D. The CDR3 consists of 12 residues. Looked up from germline, CDR1 is LNHDA and CDR2 is SQIVND (reference sequence). Trimming left V 10 bases short and J 1 base short, with 10 bases between. CDR3 nucleotides: TGTGCCACAGTAGCGAGGAACACTGAAGCTTTCTTT. It is translated as CATVARNTEAFF.

The chain combines TRBV29-1 with TRBJ2-5; D gene ambiguous. Trimming stripped 7 bases from V and 1 base from J, with 16 bases between. CDR3 length: 14 residues. Germline CDR1 SQVTM, CDR2 ANQGSEA. The CDR3 here is CSAIDGATQETQYF. CDR3 DNA: TGCAGCGCTATCGACGGAGCCACCCAAGAGACCCAGTACTTC.

The V call is TRBV7-9, the J call TRBJ1-6; D is undetermined. The CDR3 length is 14 residues. Trimming left V 5 bases short and J 5 bases short, with 10 bases between. Per germline, CDR1 SEHNR and CDR2 FQNEAQ (reference sequence). CDR3: CASSPGRDNSPLHF. The CDR3 bases are TGTGCCAGCAGCCCAGGACGGGATAATTCACCCCTCCACTTT. Full variable domain (outside the CDR3, taken from reference TRBV7-9 and TRBJ1-6): DTGVSQNPRHKITKRGQNVTFRCDPISEHNRLYWYRQTLGQGPEFLTYFQNEAQLEKSRLLSDRFSAERPKGSFSTLEIQRTEQGDSAMYLCASSPGRDNSPLHFGNGTRLTVT.

The chain employs TRBV7-2 and TRBJ2-1; D perhaps matches TRBD2 (6 bases). This CDR3 spans 16 amino acids. Per the germline V gene, CDR1 is SGHTA and CDR2 is FQGNSA. V lost 5 bases and J 0 bases, leaving 14 bases between the germline ends. CDR3 DNA sequence: TGTGCCAGCAGCCGCGCGGGGCTGAGCTCCTACAATGAGCAGTTCTTC. The encoded protein is CASSRAGLSSYNEQFF.

This chain joins TRBV7-2 and TRBJ2-1; a possible D gene is TRBD1 (6 bases). The CDR3 loop spans 14 amino acids. Germline CDR1 and CDR2: SGHTA and FQGNSA. Trimming removed 3 bases from V and 10 bases from J, with 16 bases in between. Here the CDR3 reads CASSFFPRTGEQFF. DNA of the CDR3: TGTGCCAGCAGCTTTTTCCCCCGAACAGGGGAGCAGTTCTTC. The variable domain in full, with the rest retrieved from reference TRBV7-2 and TRBJ2-1, is GAGVSQSPSNKVTEKGKDVELRCDPISGHTALYWYRQSLGQGLEFLIYFQGNSAPDKSGLPSDRFSAERTGGSVSTLTIQRTQQEDSAVYLCASSFFPRTGEQFFGPGTRLTVL.

This chain joins TRBV9 and TRBJ1-1; no clear D. The V gene lost 4 bases and the J gene lost 1 base, with 11 bases spanning the gap. Per the germline V gene, CDR1 is SGDLS and CDR2 is YYNGEE. CDR3 length equals 14 residues. The CDR3 DNA sequence: TGTGCCAGCAGCCCGCTGAGAGCGAACACTGAAGCTTTCTTT. This sequence encodes CASSPLRANTEAFF.

J is TRBJ2-3 and V is TRBV7-2; TRBD2 agrees at 15 bases. The germline CDR1 and CDR2 sequences are SGHTA and FQGNSA. The CDR3 length is 14 residues. The V and J ends lost 8 bases and 4 bases, in that order; junction bases with no gene match: 1. The CDR3 region has the DNA TGTGCCAGCGGGACTAGCGGGGGGCCAGATACGCAGTATTTT. Translation gives CASGTSGGPDTQYF.

The chain is built from TRBV4-2 and TRBJ1-1; possibly TRBD1 for D (5 bases). V was clipped by 3 bases and J by 1 base, with 12 bases between them. The CDR3 has 15 amino acids. Germline values: CDR1 LGHNA, CDR2 YNFKEQ. The CDR3 loop is CASSHIRDSNTEAFF. CDR3 bases: TGTGCCAGCAGCCACATTAGGGACTCGAACACTGAAGCTTTCTTT.

The table lists this clone with a count of one. The gene calls are TRBV19 and TRBJ1-5; D might be TRBD1 (6 bases). V lost 3 bases and J 6 bases, leaving 21 bases between the germline ends. The CDR3 is made up of 17 amino acids. Per the germline V gene, CDR1 is LNHDA and CDR2 is SQIVND (reference sequence). The CDR3 DNA follows: TGTGCCAGTAGTATGAGTGTGGGGCAGGGGATGAGTCAGCCCCAGCATTTT. Translated, it gives CASSMSVGQGMSQPQHF.

CDR3 amino acids: CASSEVLTGSGDTQYF. The DNA of the CDR3 is TGTGCCAGCAGTGAAGTGTTGACAGGGTCGGGAGATACGCAGTATTTT. V and J are TRBV2 and TRBJ2-3; 7 bases are shared with TRBD1. Germline V CDR1 and CDR2: SNHLY, FYNNEI. The CDR3 sequence is 16 residues long. With 1 base clipped from V and 5 bases from J, the junction kept 9 bases outside the gene matches.

The chain recombines TRBV7-2 with TRBJ1-1; 8 bases fit TRBD1. The germline gives CDR1 SGHTA, CDR2 FQGNSA. V shed 5 bases, J shed 3 bases, and the junction held 8 bases outside the gene matches. The CDR3 is 15 residues long. The CDR3 DNA reads as TGTGCCAGCAGCGCAAGACAGGGGTTCGACACTGAAGCTTTCTTT. It specifies CASSARQGFDTEAFF.

The V gene is TRBV10-3, the J gene TRBJ1-6; 7 positions agree with TRBD1. Germline CDR1 and CDR2: ENHRY and SYGVKD. The trim removed 4 bases at V and 6 bases at J, leaving 9 bases unmatched. The CDR3 is 16 amino acids. The CDR3 sequence is CAISGITGTANSPLHF. For the CDR3, the DNA is TGTGCCATCAGTGGGATAACCGGGACAGCTAATTCACCCCTCCACTTT.

The chain carries TRBV7-9 and TRBJ2-5, with D possibly being TRBD1 (8 bases). Germline V gene lookup returns CDR1 SEHNR and CDR2 FQNEAQ (reference sequence). The CDR3 loop spans 17 amino acids. Trimming left V 4 bases short and J 4 bases short, with 22 bases between. The CDR3 nucleotides read TGTGCCAGCAGCTCAGGGGGCCGGGGGGCCGTTCGAGAGACCCAGTACTTC. This codes for CASSSGGRGAVRETQYF.

The rearrangement links TRBV13 to TRBJ1-2; TRBD1 is a possible D gene (5 bases). Germline V CDR1 and CDR2: PRHDT, FYEKMQ (reference sequence). There are 13 residues in the CDR3. Trimming took off 8 bases at V and 2 bases at J, with 12 bases between the two ends. The chain's CDR3 is CASFRQGNYGYTF. The CDR3 DNA follows: TGTGCCAGCTTCAGGCAGGGCAACTATGGCTACACCTTC.

V and J are TRBV14 and TRBJ2-7; D is unclear. V was trimmed by 4 bases and J by 3 bases, leaving 7 bases between them. Germline CDR1 and CDR2: SGHDN and FVKESK. The length of the CDR3 is 12 residues. The CDR3, as DNA: TGTGCCAGCAGCCTGAAAAACTACGAGCAGTACTTC. Translated: CASSLKNYEQYF.

This rearrangement joins TRBV19 to TRBJ2-6; the D is unclear. The CDR3 contains 15 residues. CDR1 LNHDA and CDR2 SQIVND come from the germline V gene (reference sequence). The CDR3 loop is CAARAWGSGANVLTF. CDR3 nucleotides: TGTGCAGCTAGGGCCTGGGGCTCTGGGGCCAACGTCCTGACTTTC. The complete variable domain, with remaining parts taken from reference TRBV19 and TRBJ2-6, reads DGGITQSPKYLFRKEGQNVTLSCEQNLNHDAMYWYRQDPGQGLRLIYYSQIVNDFQKGDIAEGYSVSREKKESFPLTVTSAQKNPTAFYLCAARAWGSGANVLTFGAGSRLTVL.

The chain joins TRBV24-1 to TRBJ2-2, with TRBD1 identical over 12 bases. Per germline, CDR1 KGHDR and CDR2 SFDVKD. This CDR3 region has 16 residues. V lost 3 bases and J lost 7; bases outside the gene matches: 5. Here the CDR3 reads CATSDDGTGGIGELFF. The CDR3 DNA sequence: TGTGCCACCAGTGATGACGGGACAGGGGGCATCGGGGAGCTGTTTTTT.

The CDR3: CAISESWWSDSYEQYF. CDR3 bases: TGTGCCATCAGTGAGTCGTGGTGGAGCGACTCCTACGAGCAGTACTTC. The chain combines TRBV10-3 with TRBJ2-7; no firm D call. Looked up from germline, CDR1 is ENHRY and CDR2 is SYGVKD. The CDR3 spans 16 residues. V was trimmed by 0 bases and J by 0 bases, leaving 12 bases between them.

Remarks on this clone: The junction departs from germline at one end; a sequencing error may be responsible. V gene TRBV11-2 combines with J gene TRBJ2-7; D is perhaps TRBD2 (6 bases). There are 15 residues in the CDR3. Germline lookup yields CDR1 SGHAT and CDR2 FQNNGV. CDR3 protein: CASSPVWGDEYGQYF. The CDR3, as DNA: TGTGCCAGCAGCCCCGTATGGGGGGATGAATACGGGCAGTACTTC.

This chain connects TRBV5-1 to TRBJ1-6, with D unresolved. From germline, CDR1 is SGHRS and CDR2 YFSETQ. The V end was cut by 0 bases, the J end by 8 bases, with 9 bases between. The CDR3 spans 14 residues. The CDR3 protein is CASSLDRVDSPLHF. DNA of the CDR3: TGCGCCAGCAGCTTGGACAGAGTTGATTCACCCCTCCACTTT.

The chain links TRBV5-6 to TRBJ1-5; 11 bases are a match to TRBD1. With 2 bases clipped from V and 7 bases from J, the junction kept 2 bases outside the gene matches. This CDR3 is built from 14 residues. Per the germline V gene, CDR1 is SGHDT and CDR2 is YYEEEE. The CDR3 here is CASSFRDRGQPQHF. CDR3 DNA: TGTGCCAGCAGCTTCCGGGACAGGGGGCAGCCCCAGCATTTT.

The chain is built from TRBV5-4 and TRBJ1-1; D is possibly TRBD1 (6 bases). Trimming shortened V by 0 bases and J by 1 base, and 10 bases separated the two germline ends. The CDR3 is made up of 15 amino acids. The V gene's germline CDR1 is SGHNT and CDR2 YYREEE (reference sequence). As DNA, the CDR3 is TGTGCCAGCAGCTTGGGGGGGCGAGGGAACACTGAAGCTTTCTTT. Translated, it gives CASSLGGRGNTEAFF.

The chain combines TRBV5-4 with TRBJ2-3, with TRBD2 identical over 11 bases. The germline V gene has CDR1 SGHNT and CDR2 YYREEE (reference sequence). The V and J ends lost 4 bases and 0 bases, in that order; junction bases with no gene match: 16. This CDR3 is built from 20 residues. CDR3 region: CASSPRSSGGRNSSTDTQYF. CDR3 coding DNA: TGTGCCAGCAGCCCACGGTCTAGCGGGGGGAGAAATTCTAGCACAGATACGCAGTATTTT. The full variable domain, its missing parts supplied by reference TRBV5-4 and TRBJ2-3, is ETGVTQSPTHLIKTRGQQVTLRCSSQSGHNTVSWYQQALGQGPQFIFQYYREEENGRGNFPPRFSGLQFPNYSSELNVNALELDDSALYLCASSPRSSGGRNSSTDTQYFGPGTRLTVL.

This chain connects TRBV3-1 (or the pseudogene TRBV3-2) to TRBJ2-7; maybe TRBD2 (5 bases). V gave up 2 bases and J gave up 3 bases, with 11 bases separating them. The CDR3 runs to 14 residues. Germline CDR1 reads LGHDT; CDR2 reads YNNKEL (reference sequence). The CDR3 loop is CASSQSPSGYEQYF. CDR3 bases: TGTGCCAGCAGCCAATCTCCAAGCGGCTACGAGCAGTACTTC.